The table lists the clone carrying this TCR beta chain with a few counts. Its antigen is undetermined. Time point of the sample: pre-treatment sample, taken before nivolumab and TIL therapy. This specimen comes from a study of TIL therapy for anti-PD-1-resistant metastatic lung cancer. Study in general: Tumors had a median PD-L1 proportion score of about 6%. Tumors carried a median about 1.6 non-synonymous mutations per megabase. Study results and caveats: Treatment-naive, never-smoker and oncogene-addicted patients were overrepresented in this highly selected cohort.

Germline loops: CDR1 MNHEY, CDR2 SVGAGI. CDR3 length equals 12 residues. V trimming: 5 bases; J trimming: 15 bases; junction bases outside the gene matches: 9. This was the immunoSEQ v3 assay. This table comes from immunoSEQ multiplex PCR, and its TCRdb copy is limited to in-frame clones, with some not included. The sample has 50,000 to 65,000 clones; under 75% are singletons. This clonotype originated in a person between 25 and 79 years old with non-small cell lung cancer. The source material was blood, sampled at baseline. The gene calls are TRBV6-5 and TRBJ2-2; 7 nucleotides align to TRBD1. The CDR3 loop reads CASSTDRVGMFF. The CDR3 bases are TGTGCCAGCAGTACCGACAGGGTTGGGATGTTTTTT.